A selection of T cell receptor beta chains follows, all from one sample in a study of cytomegalovirus exposure and HLA in healthy donors. Assay used: immunoSEQ multiplex PCR; TCRdb lists only in-frame clones, some missing. This table holds 60,000 to 65,000 clones, almost 97% found once. The sample comprised PBMCs. The receptors here all came from a woman between 18 and 29 years old in good health and CMV-seronegative. CDR3s include the opening cysteine and the closing phenylalanine or tryptophan. Each record gives: clone size, J gene, D gene, V gene, CDR3 protein, CDR3 DNA. A D gene is named only where the DNA matches it firmly. Some rows have no size entry. The others give once, few or many, or a class for an expanded clone.

>once|TRBJ2-1|NA|TRBV27
CASSLPGLGGDNEQFF
TGTGCCAGCAGTTTGCCCGGACTAGGGGGTGACAATGAGCAGTTCTTC
>NA|TRBJ2-6|NA|TRBV5-1
CASSSTLSGANVLTF
TGCGCCAGCAGCTCCACATTGTCTGGGGCCAACGTCCTGACTTTC
>NA|TRBJ1-2|NA|TRBV28
CASSFSEGTSLGGYTF
TGTGCCAGCAGTTTTTCAGAGGGGACATCCCTAGGCGGCTACACCTTC
>once|TRBJ2-2|TRBD2|TRBV5-4
CASSSLTSGTGELFF
TGTGCCAGCAGCAGCCTTACTAGCGGCACCGGGGAGCTGTTTTTT
>NA|TRBJ2-5|NA|TRBV5-6
CASSDGQGGSETQYF
TGTGCCAGCAGCGACGGACAGGGAGGGTCCGAGACCCAGTACTTC
>NA|TRBJ1-1|NA|TRBV6-5
CASSYTQTAPNTEAFF
TGTGCCAGCAGTTACACCCAGACAGCGCCGAACACTGAAGCTTTCTTT
>NA|TRBJ2-5|NA|TRBV7-2
CASSLVVGGETQYF
TGTGCCAGCAGCTTGGTCGTGGGGGGTGAGACCCAGTACTTC
>NA|TRBJ1-1|NA|TRBV28
CAILARGMNTEAFF
TGTGCCATTCTGGCACGGGGGATGAACACTGAAGCTTTCTTT
>once|TRBJ1-4|TRBD1|TRBV6-1
CASSEAQGAANEKLFF
TGTGCCAGCAGTGAAGCACAGGGGGCTGCTAATGAAAAACTGTTTTTT
>NA|TRBJ2-1|TRBD2|TRBV7-8
CASSLGVAGGPPTLYEQFF
TGTGCCAGCAGCTTAGGGGTAGCGGGAGGGCCTCCTACACTGTATGAGCAGTTCTTC
>NA|TRBJ2-1|TRBD2|TRBV4-3
CASSQDLAGGSYNEQFF
TGCGCCAGCAGCCAAGACCTAGCGGGAGGATCCTACAATGAGCAGTTCTTC
>NA|TRBJ1-4|NA|TRBV6-5
CASSYSTGAGGEKLFF
TGTGCCAGCAGTTACTCGACAGGCGCCGGTGGAGAAAAACTGTTTTTT
>NA|TRBJ1-2|NA|TRBV5-1
CASSQGLTNYGYTF
TGCGCCAGCAGCCAGGGACTCACTAACTATGGCTACACCTTC
>NA|TRBJ2-5|TRBD2|TRBV29-1
CSVEWRGDAQETQYF
TGCAGCGTTGAGTGGCGGGGGGACGCCCAGGAGACCCAGTACTTC
>NA|TRBJ1-5|TRBD1|TRBV27
CASSLIGQGANQPQHF
TGTGCCAGCAGTTTGATTGGACAGGGAGCCAATCAGCCCCAGCATTTT
>NA|TRBJ1-3|NA|TRBV4-2
CASSHPETDTIYF
TGTGCCAGCAGCCATCCCGAAACAGACACCATATATTTT
>NA|TRBJ1-2|NA|TRBV4-3
CASSQDGGGNYGYTF
TGCGCCAGCAGCCAAGACGGGGGGGGAAACTATGGCTACACCTTC
>few|TRBJ2-2|NA|TRBV18
CASSATPGGELFF
TGTGCCAGCTCAGCAACCCCCGGCGGGGAGCTGTTTTTT
>NA|TRBJ1-5|NA|TRBV10-3
CAIRGDLNQPQHF
TGTGCCATCAGGGGAGACCTGAATCAGCCCCAGCATTTT
>once|TRBJ2-3|TRBD1|TRBV7-2
CASSWDRESTDTQYF
TGTGCCAGCAGCTGGGACAGGGAAAGTACAGATACGCAGTATTTT
>NA|TRBJ2-3|NA|TRBV4-2
CASSQDRASAFTDTQYF
TGTGCCAGCAGCCAAGATCGGGCTAGCGCCTTCACAGATACGCAGTATTTT
>NA|TRBJ2-7|NA|TRBV7-8
CASSLAGPVYEQYF
TGTGCCAGCAGCTTGGCGGGGCCCGTCTACGAGCAGTACTTC
>NA|TRBJ2-7|TRBD2|TRBV5-4
CASSFGSGRLYEQYF
TGTGCCAGCAGCTTTGGGAGCGGGAGATTGTACGAGCAGTACTTC
>NA|TRBJ2-7|NA|TRBV11-2
CASSLEGGREQYF
TGTGCCAGCAGCTTAGAGGGGGGTAGGGAGCAGTACTTC
>NA|TRBJ1-1|TRBD1|TRBV18
CASSPPGTGRTEAFF
TGTGCCAGCTCACCACCCGGGACAGGAAGGACTGAAGCTTTCTTT
>NA|TRBJ2-6|TRBD2|TRBV7-8
CASSLGRLAGRSGANVLTF
TGTGCCAGCAGCTTAGGACGACTAGCGGGGCGCTCTGGGGCCAACGTCCTGACTTTC
>NA|TRBJ2-3|NA|TRBV9
CASSHRGTNTDTQYF
TGTGCCAGCAGCCACCGGGGGACCAACACAGATACGCAGTATTTT
>NA|TRBJ2-1|TRBD1|TRBV5-5
CASSSTRDRGDRDEQFF
TGTGCCAGCAGCTCAACCCGGGACAGGGGGGATAGGGATGAGCAGTTCTTC
>NA|TRBJ2-7|TRBD2|TRBV6-5
CASSYSTGGGEQYF
TGTGCCAGCAGTTACTCGACGGGGGGGGGCGAGCAGTACTTC
>NA|TRBJ1-1|TRBD1|TRBV2
CASSRQGLNTEAFF
TGTGCCAGCAGCCGACAGGGGTTGAACACTGAAGCTTTCTTT
>NA|TRBJ2-3|TRBD2|TRBV9
CASSVEVWREGTDTQYF
TGTGCCAGCAGCGTAGAGGTCTGGCGGGAGGGCACAGATACGCAGTATTTT
>NA|TRBJ2-4|NA|TRBV28
CASSGAAKNIQYF
TGTGCCAGCAGCGGAGCAGCCAAAAACATTCAGTACTTC
>NA|TRBJ1-2|TRBD1|TRBV5-4
CASSPTGLGYTF
TGTGCCAGCAGTCCGACAGGGTTGGGCTACACCTTC
>NA|TRBJ2-7|TRBD2|TRBV15
CATSRDRSSGSVRGTRYEQYF
TGTGCCACCAGCAGAGATCGGTCTAGCGGGAGTGTTAGGGGCACTCGCTACGAGCAGTACTTC
>NA|TRBJ2-5|TRBD1|TRBV5-1
CASSPRRDSAYQETQYF
TGCGCCAGCAGCCCGCGCCGGGACAGCGCGTACCAAGAGACCCAGTACTTC
>NA|TRBJ2-3|NA|TRBV4-3
CASSQVLQGYHTDTQYF
TGCGCCAGCAGCCAAGTTCTTCAGGGGTACCACACAGATACGCAGTATTTT
>NA|TRBJ1-4|TRBD1|TRBV10-3
CAISARTGGAQEKLFF
TGTGCCATCAGTGCCAGGACAGGGGGCGCACAGGAAAAACTGTTTTTT
>once|TRBJ1-2|NA|TRBV9
CASSVAQGYGYTF
TGTGCCAGCAGCGTAGCCCAGGGCTATGGCTACACCTTC
>NA|TRBJ1-2|TRBD1|TRBV7-8
CASSLGPGQGDYGAYGYTF
TGTGCCAGCAGCTTAGGGCCGGGACAGGGGGACTATGGGGCCTATGGCTACACCTTC